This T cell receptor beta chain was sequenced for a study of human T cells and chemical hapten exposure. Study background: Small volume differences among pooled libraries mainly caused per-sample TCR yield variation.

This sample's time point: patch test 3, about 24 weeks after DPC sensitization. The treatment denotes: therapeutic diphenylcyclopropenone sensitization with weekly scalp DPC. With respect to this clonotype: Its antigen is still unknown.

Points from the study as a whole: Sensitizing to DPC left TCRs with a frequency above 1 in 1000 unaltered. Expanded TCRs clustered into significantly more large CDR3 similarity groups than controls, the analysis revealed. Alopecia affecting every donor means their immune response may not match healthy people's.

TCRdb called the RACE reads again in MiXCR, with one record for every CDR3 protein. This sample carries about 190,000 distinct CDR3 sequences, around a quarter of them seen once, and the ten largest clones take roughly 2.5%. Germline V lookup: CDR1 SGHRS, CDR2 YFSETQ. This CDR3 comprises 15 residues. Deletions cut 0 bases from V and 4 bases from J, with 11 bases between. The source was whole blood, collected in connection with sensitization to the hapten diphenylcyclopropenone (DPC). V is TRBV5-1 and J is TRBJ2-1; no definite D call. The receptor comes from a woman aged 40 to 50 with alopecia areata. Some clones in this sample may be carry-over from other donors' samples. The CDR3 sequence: CASSLGGYQYNEQFF. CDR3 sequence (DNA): TGCGCCAGCAGCTTGGGCGGATACCAATACAATGAGCAGTTCTTC. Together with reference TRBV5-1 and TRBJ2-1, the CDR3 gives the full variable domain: KAGVTQTPRYLIKTRGQQVTLSCSPISGHRSVSWYQQTPGQGLQFLFEYFSETQRNKGNFPGRFSGRQFSNSRSEMNVSTLELGDSALYLCASSLGGYQYNEQFFGPGTRLTVL.